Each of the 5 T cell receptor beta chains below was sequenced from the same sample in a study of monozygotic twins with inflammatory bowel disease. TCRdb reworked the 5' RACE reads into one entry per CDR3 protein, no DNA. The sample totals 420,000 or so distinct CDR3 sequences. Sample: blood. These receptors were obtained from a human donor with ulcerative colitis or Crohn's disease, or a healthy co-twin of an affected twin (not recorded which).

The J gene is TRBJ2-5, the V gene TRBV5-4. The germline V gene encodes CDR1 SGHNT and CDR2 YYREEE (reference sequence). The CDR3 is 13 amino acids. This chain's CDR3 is CASSLAKGETQYF. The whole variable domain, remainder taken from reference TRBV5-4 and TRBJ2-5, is ETGVTQSPTHLIKTRGQQVTLRCSSQSGHNTVSWYQQALGQGPQFIFQYYREEENGRGNFPPRFSGLQFPNYSSELNVNALELDDSALYLCASSLAKGETQYFGPGTRLLVL.

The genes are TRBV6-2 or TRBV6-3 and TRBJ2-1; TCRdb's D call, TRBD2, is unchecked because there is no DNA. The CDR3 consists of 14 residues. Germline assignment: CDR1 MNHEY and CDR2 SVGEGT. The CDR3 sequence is CASSLAGRRNEQFF.

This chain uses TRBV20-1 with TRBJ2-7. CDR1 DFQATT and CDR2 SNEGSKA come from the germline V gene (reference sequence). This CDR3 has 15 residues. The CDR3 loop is CSAKLGAGGSYEQYF.

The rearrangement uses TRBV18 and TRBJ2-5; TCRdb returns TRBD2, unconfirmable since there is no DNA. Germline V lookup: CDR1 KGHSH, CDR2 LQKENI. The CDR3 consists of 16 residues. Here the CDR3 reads CTSSPGTQGAQETQYF.

The CDR3 spells CASSLAAGDRDTQYF. V usage is TRBV5-1 and J usage is TRBJ2-3; the TCRdb call, TRBD1, lacks DNA for checking. CDR3 length: 15 amino acids. CDR1 and CDR2 (germline): SGHRS, YFSETQ.